Below, one TCR beta chain is given with its context. Its matching antigen is unknown. The CDR3 has 15 residues. Looked up from germline, CDR1 is SGHAT and CDR2 is FQNNGV. Donor samples were obtained from healthy Caucasian individuals from Russia, aged about 6 to 95. For the second PCR, which ran for about 7 to 11 cycles, a sample-barcoded 5' primer and a J-beta primer mix were used. Carrying 12 random nucleotides, a template-switch adaptor labeled each individual cDNA molecule. TCRdb re-derived calls from the 5' RACE reads in MiXCR, one entry per CDR3 protein. This table has about 690,000 distinct CDR3 sequences, less than 45% appearing once. The data were obtained in a study of blood T cells in healthy people across ages. Study-wide findings and caveats: Fewer expanded clones and more diversity marked long-lived versus aged donors.

V is TRBV11-2 and J is TRBJ2-4; 12 bases are shared with TRBD2. The end of the DNA aligns better with TRBJ2-7, so the J call may be wrong. The sample consisted of blood. This TCR was recovered from a man aged 80 or over in good health. CDR3 sequence (DNA): TGTGCCAGCAGCTATAGGACTAGCGGGGACCGCGAGCAGTACTTC. This codes for CASSYRTSGDREQYF.